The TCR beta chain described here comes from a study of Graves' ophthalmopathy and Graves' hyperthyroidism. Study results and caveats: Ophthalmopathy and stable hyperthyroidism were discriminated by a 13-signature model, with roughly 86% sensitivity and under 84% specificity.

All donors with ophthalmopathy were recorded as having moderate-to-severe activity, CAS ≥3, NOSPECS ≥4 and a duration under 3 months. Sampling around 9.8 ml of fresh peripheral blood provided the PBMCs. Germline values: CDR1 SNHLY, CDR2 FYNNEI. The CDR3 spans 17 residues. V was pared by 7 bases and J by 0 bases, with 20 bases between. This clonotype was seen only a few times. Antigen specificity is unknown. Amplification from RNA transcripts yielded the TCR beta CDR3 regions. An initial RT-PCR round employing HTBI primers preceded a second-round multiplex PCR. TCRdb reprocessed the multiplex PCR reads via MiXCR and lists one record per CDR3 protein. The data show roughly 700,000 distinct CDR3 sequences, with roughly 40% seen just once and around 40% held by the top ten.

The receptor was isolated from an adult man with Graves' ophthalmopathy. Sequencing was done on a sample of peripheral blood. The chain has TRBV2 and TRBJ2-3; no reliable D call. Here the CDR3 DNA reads TGTGCCAGCACCCCCCGGCCGGTTGGGCGAAGCACAGATACGCAGTATTTT. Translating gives CASTPRPVGRSTDTQYF.